Presented here are 24 T cell receptor beta chains from one specimen sequenced in a study of shared clonotypes between healthy human individuals. Profiling relied on immunoSEQ multiplex PCR, and the TCRdb table lists in-frame clones only, not all of them. Of under 2,500,000 clones listed, 90% to 97% are singletons. Sample: naive CD4+ T cells sorted from blood. Stated subset: CD45RA+ positively selected. The source is a man aged 18-30 years in good health.

V usage is TRBV7-9 and J usage is TRBJ1-2; D may be TRBD1 (5 bases). The V end lost 1 base, the J end lost 2 bases, and 20 bases lay between the germline ends. The CDR3 contains 18 residues. Per germline, CDR1 SEHNR and CDR2 FQNEAQ (reference sequence). The CDR3 loop is CASSLVGTALYVNYGYTF. CDR3 DNA: TGTGCCAGCAGCTTAGTAGGGACGGCCTTATACGTGAACTATGGCTACACCTTC.

The gene calls are TRBV4-1 and TRBJ2-1; D is uncertain. The CDR3 runs to 13 residues. V lost 3 bases and J lost 6, with 9 bases in between. From germline, CDR1 is MGHRA and CDR2 YSYEKL. The DNA of the CDR3 is TGCGCCAGCAGCCATCCTCTAACCAATGAGCAGTTCTTC. Amino acids: CASSHPLTNEQFF.

This rearrangement joins TRBV7-2 to TRBJ2-5; TRBD2 matches at 9 bases. The CDR3 is 15 residues long. Trimming took 6 bases from V and 2 from J; bases not matched to a gene: 7. Germline loops: CDR1 SGHTA, CDR2 FQGNSA. The CDR3 DNA sequence: TGTGCCAGCAGTCCCCGGACTAGCGTGCAAGAGACCCAGTACTTC. Translated: CASSPRTSVQETQYF.

The genes are TRBV6-5 and TRBJ1-1; 7 bases fit TRBD1. Germline values: CDR1 MNHEY, CDR2 SVGAGI. The V segment lost 2 bases and the J segment 10 bases; nucleotides outside the gene matches: 10. The CDR3 runs to 14 residues. For the CDR3, the DNA is TGTGCCAGCAGTTACAGGACAGGAACAGTTGGAGCTTTCTTT. Translated: CASSYRTGTVGAFF.

The V gene is TRBV29-1, the J gene TRBJ2-1; D unclear. The germline V and J ends were trimmed by 4 bases and 2 bases, with 15 bases remaining between them. Germline V gene lookup returns CDR1 SQVTM and CDR2 ANQGSEA. The CDR3 is 15 amino acids. Here the CDR3 DNA reads TGCAGCGTTGGAGCCCGGCTTCGGGCCTACAATGAGCAGTTCTTC. It specifies CSVGARLRAYNEQFF.

The gene calls are TRBV7-2 and TRBJ1-3; 11 bases match TRBD1. The CDR3 contains 15 residues. V shed 7 bases and J 3 bases; nucleotides not matched to a gene: 5. CDR1 is SGHTA, CDR2 FQGNSA, per germline. The CDR3 loop is CASTSGTGGGNTIYF. CDR3 nucleotide sequence: TGTGCCAGCACCTCCGGGACAGGGGGTGGAAACACCATATATTTT.

The chain is built from TRBV6-1 and TRBJ1-5, with D perhaps TRBD1 (6 bases). This CDR3 is 15 amino acids long. CDR1 is MNHNS and CDR2 is SASEGT in the germline V gene. V was cut by 4 bases and J by 0 bases, with 10 bases left in between. The CDR3 here is CASSVGTTSNQPQHF. CDR3 in DNA: TGTGCCAGCAGTGTAGGGACAACTAGCAATCAGCCCCAGCATTTT.

Only one count was recorded for this clone. The chain employs TRBV7-9 and TRBJ2-5; 7 bases match TRBD1. CDR3 length: 14 residues. CDR1 and CDR2 (germline): SEHNR, FQNEAQ (reference sequence). With 5 bases clipped from V and 4 bases from J, the junction kept 7 bases outside the gene matches. The CDR3 sequence: CASSPTTGRETQYF. In DNA, the CDR3 is TGTGCCAGCAGCCCGACGACAGGGAGAGAGACCCAGTACTTC.

This chain links TRBV10-1 with TRBJ2-1, with 10 bases lining up with TRBD1. Germline CDR1 and CDR2: WNHNN and SYGVQD (reference sequence). The CDR3 runs to 18 residues. V trimming: 6 bases; J trimming: 0 bases; junction bases outside the gene matches: 11. CDR3 sequence reads: CASRWGTGAPSSYNEQFF. The CDR3 bases are TGCGCCAGCAGGTGGGGGACAGGGGCCCCGAGCTCCTACAATGAGCAGTTCTTC.

Concerning this clone: Other DNA sequences in the same sample also yield this CDR3. The chain employs TRBV27 and TRBJ2-5, with D tentatively TRBD1 (6 bases). Germline-derived CDR1 and CDR2 are MNHEY and SMNVEV (reference sequence). Trimming took 3 bases from V and 5 from J, leaving 10 bases between them. This CDR3 region has 13 residues. CDR3 amino acids: CASSFRGVETQYF. The DNA for the CDR3 is TGTGCCAGCAGTTTCAGGGGTGTGGAGACCCAGTACTTC.

This chain joins TRBV5-1 and TRBJ1-6; D might be TRBD1 (6 bases). The V and J ends lost 0 bases and 4 bases respectively, with 11 bases between them. CDR3 length equals 16 residues. Germline loops: CDR1 SGHRS, CDR2 YFSETQ. In DNA, the CDR3 is TGCGCCAGCAGCTTGGCCAAGGGGGAATATAATTCACCCCTCCACTTT. This encodes CASSLAKGEYNSPLHF.

This chain uses TRBV28 with TRBJ2-1, with D possibly called TRBD1 or TRBD2 (6 bases each). With 4 bases removed from V and 5 bases from J, the gap between germline ends came to 18 bases. CDR1 MDHEN and CDR2 SYDVKM come from the germline V gene. The CDR3 runs to 16 residues. The CDR3 reads CASSWGSGAFNNEQFF. DNA for the CDR3: TGTGCCAGCAGTTGGGGGTCGGGGGCCTTCAACAATGAGCAGTTCTTC.

The chain is built from TRBV28 and TRBJ2-1, with unresolved D. Germline V gene lookup returns CDR1 MDHEN and CDR2 SYDVKM. CDR3 length: 15 amino acids. The ends were cut back, 2 bases at V and 0 bases at J, with 8 bases in the middle. CDR3: CASSLEYRSYNEQFF. In DNA, the CDR3 is TGTGCCAGCAGTTTAGAGTATCGCTCCTACAATGAGCAGTTCTTC.

CDR3 nucleotides: TGTGCCAGCAGCGCAGGGGTCTCTGGAAACACCATATATTTT. Its translation: CASSAGVSGNTIYF. The V gene is TRBV5-4, the J gene TRBJ1-3; tentatively, D is TRBD1 (6 bases). The CDR3 contains 14 residues. The V gene's germline CDR1 is SGHNT and CDR2 YYREEE (reference sequence). V was clipped by 4 bases and J by 0 bases, with 8 bases between them.

This sequence joins TRBV7-2 and TRBJ2-7; 8 nucleotides agree with TRBD1. The V and J ends lost 5 bases and 5 bases, in that order; junction bases with no gene match: 11. The CDR3 is 15 residues long. Looked up from germline, CDR1 is SGHTA and CDR2 is FQGNSA. CDR3 bases: TGTGCCAGCAGCCAATTCTCGACAGGGGCAAACGAGCAGTACTTC. Its translation is CASSQFSTGANEQYF.

As to this clone: The sample holds other DNA sequences that translate to the same CDR3. This rearrangement joins TRBV11-2 to TRBJ1-6; TRBD1 aligns across 9 bases. From germline, CDR1 is SGHAT and CDR2 FQNNGV. The CDR3 is 16 residues long. Trimming cost V 5 bases and J 3 bases; bases outside gene matches: 5. The CDR3 DNA sequence: TGTGCCAGCAGCCCGGGACAGGGATTCTATAATTCACCCCTCCACTTT. It yields the protein CASSPGQGFYNSPLHF.

The rearrangement links TRBV6-5 to TRBJ2-7; a weak D match, TRBD1 (5 bases). CDR1 MNHEY and CDR2 SVGAGI come from the germline V gene. This CDR3 spans 12 amino acids. Trimming removed 9 bases at V and 6 bases at J, with 15 bases between. As DNA, the CDR3 is TGTGCCAGTCGATGGGGCGGCGGCGAGCAGTACTTC. Protein sequence: CASRWGGGEQYF.

The rearrangement joins TRBV29-1 to TRBJ1-3, with a tentative D call TRBD1 (5 bases). Trimming left V 5 bases short and J 1 base short, with 6 bases between. In germline, CDR1 is SQVTM, CDR2 ANQGSEA. CDR3 length: 12 residues. Here the CDR3 reads CSVKGSGNTIYF. The DNA of the CDR3 is TGCAGCGTTAAGGGGTCTGGAAACACCATATATTTT.

The chain joins TRBV5-1 to TRBJ2-1, with 9 bases matching TRBD2. Germline V gene lookup returns CDR1 SGHRS and CDR2 YFSETQ. V lost 0 bases, J lost 7 bases, and 11 bases stayed unmatched. This CDR3 contains 17 residues. CDR3 protein: CASSLGGLAGIDNEQFF. CDR3 coding DNA: TGCGCCAGCAGCTTGGGAGGGCTAGCGGGGATAGATAATGAGCAGTTCTTC.

In its sample, this clone was seen a few times. The rearrangement uses TRBV5-6 and TRBJ1-6; possibly TRBD1 for D (6 bases). Deletions cut 4 bases from V and 5 bases from J, with 13 bases between. CDR1 and CDR2 from the germline V gene are SGHDT and YYEEEE. CDR3 length equals 15 residues. The CDR3, as DNA: TGTGCCAGCAGCCGGACGGACAGAAATAATTCACCCCTCCACTTT. Residues: CASSRTDRNNSPLHF.

The rearrangement joins TRBV28 to TRBJ2-7; 8 bases line up with TRBD1. The CDR3 totals 13 residues. Germline V gives CDR1 MDHEN, CDR2 SYDVKM. J gave up 8 bases and V 6 bases, and 9 bases lay outside the gene matches. CDR3 DNA sequence: TGTGCCAGCAGAGGACAGGGAAAAATCAAGCAGTACTTC. Its protein product is CASRGQGKIKQYF.

V is TRBV18 and J is TRBJ1-3, with 9 bases fitting TRBD1. The germline V gene encodes CDR1 KGHSH and CDR2 LQKENI. Germline trimming cut 4 bases from V and 4 bases from J; bases unmatched to any gene: 8. The CDR3 has 16 residues. CDR3: CASSLARDRAGNTIYF. The CDR3 DNA reads TGTGCCAGCTCACTCGCTCGGGACAGGGCCGGAAACACCATATATTTT. Variable domain in full (rest from reference TRBV18 and TRBJ1-3): NAGVMQNPRHLVRRRGQEARLRCSPMKGHSHVYWYRQLPEEGLKFMVYLQKENIIDESGMPKERFSAEFPKEGPSILRIQQVVRGDSAAYFCASSLARDRAGNTIYFGEGSWLTVV.

This sequence joins TRBV5-6 and TRBJ2-7; possibly TRBD1 for D (6 bases). The CDR3 is 14 residues long. In germline, CDR1 is SGHDT, CDR2 YYEEEE. V shed 3 bases and J shed 3 bases, with 13 bases lying between them. As DNA, the CDR3 is TGTGCCAGCAGCTCATACAGGGATAACTACGAGCAGTACTTC. This sequence encodes CASSSYRDNYEQYF.

Here the CDR3 DNA reads TGTGCCAGTAAGATCTCGGGGGGTAGCAATCAGCCCCAGCATTTT. Residues: CASKISGGSNQPQHF. J is TRBJ1-5 and V is TRBV19; a weak D match, TRBD1 (5 bases). CDR3 length: 15 amino acids. Trimming took off 7 bases at V and 0 bases at J, with 13 bases between the two ends. Germline CDR1 is LNHDA and CDR2 is SQIVND (reference sequence).